Below are 21 T cell receptor beta chains sequenced from a single sample in a study of early T cells in non-severe SARS-CoV-2 infection. TCRdb redid the calling of the 5' RACE reads with MiXCR, one entry per CDR3 protein. The table records approximately 73,000 distinct CDR3 sequences, around 11% of them present only once. Material for sequencing was whole blood. Receptors were obtained from an adult who was a healthcare worker with PCR-confirmed SARS-CoV-2 infection or an uninfected control (not recorded which).

The rearrangement uses TRBV15 and TRBJ2-7; D may be TRBD2 (7 bases). The CDR3 loop spans 18 amino acids. Germline-derived CDR1 and CDR2 are LNHNV and YYDKDF (reference sequence). The V and J ends lost 0 bases and 0 bases respectively, with 18 bases between them. CDR3 residues: CATSRDLGGGKSSYEQYF. For the CDR3, the DNA is TGTGCCACCAGCAGAGATCTAGGCGGGGGCAAATCCTCCTACGAGCAGTACTTC.

This clonotype was detected many times. This chain uses TRBV29-1 with TRBJ1-2; D perhaps matches TRBD1 (6 bases). Trimming removed 5 bases at V and 3 bases at J, with 22 bases between. Germline CDR1 is SQVTM and CDR2 is ANQGSEA. The CDR3 totals 16 residues. CDR3 sequence reads: CSVLFSRQERDYGYTF. CDR3 DNA: TGCAGCGTTCTCTTCTCTCGACAGGAAAGGGACTATGGCTACACCTTC. Looking up the rest from reference TRBV29-1 and TRBJ1-2 gives the full variable domain: SAVISQKPSRDICQRGTSLTIQCQVDSQVTMMFWYRQQPGQSLTLIATANQGSEATYESGFVIDKFPISRPNLTFSTLTVSNMSPEDSSIYLCSVLFSRQERDYGYTFGSGTRLTVV.

This chain links TRBV5-1 with TRBJ1-1; weak D call: TRBD1 (5 bases). The CDR3 consists of 13 residues. CDR1 and CDR2 from the germline V gene are SGHRS and YFSETQ. Deletions cut 4 bases from V and 8 bases from J, with 15 bases between. The CDR3 loop reads CASSRPGGKEAFF. CDR3 in DNA: TGCGCCAGCAGCCGTCCTGGGGGGAAAGAAGCTTTCTTT.

This clonotype occurred a few times. V and J are TRBV3-1 and TRBJ2-7; 9 nucleotides agree with TRBD1. The CDR3 covers 16 residues. Per germline, CDR1 LGHDT and CDR2 YNNKEL (reference sequence). With 1 base clipped from V and 4 bases from J, the junction kept 8 bases outside the gene matches. For the CDR3, the DNA is TGTGCCAGCAGCCAAGCGAGAGGGACAGGGAGGTACGAGCAGTACTTC. Translating it yields CASSQARGTGRYEQYF.

This clonotype showed up many times. The chain carries TRBV4-2 and TRBJ2-4, with D unresolved. V shed 3 bases and J shed 6 bases, with 3 bases lying between them. CDR1 LGHNA and CDR2 YNFKEQ come from the germline V gene. This CDR3 contains 11 residues. The CDR3 sequence is CASSQANIQYF. The DNA of the CDR3 is TGTGCCAGCAGCCAGGCAAACATTCAGTACTTC.

The chain employs TRBV9 and TRBJ2-3; D may match TRBD1 or TRBD2 (5 bases each). The germline gives CDR1 SGDLS, CDR2 YYNGEE. This CDR3 is built from 14 residues. V was clipped by 0 bases and J by 2 bases, with 7 bases between them. The CDR3 spells CASSVGGTTDTQYF. CDR3 in DNA: TGTGCCAGCAGCGTAGGGGGGACCACAGATACGCAGTATTTT.

This clonotype was counted a single time. This sequence may be a read error, since a much larger clone differs from it by one base. No conserved phenylalanine or tryptophan is present at the end of the CDR3, so a read error is the likely explanation. The CDR3 reads CASSYSRRTEAFL. The CDR3 DNA reads TGTGCCAGCAGTTACTCGAGGCGGACTGAAGCTTTCCTT. The V call is TRBV6-5, the J call TRBJ1-1; D is uncertain. Germline V gives CDR1 MNHEY, CDR2 SVGAGI. Deletions cut 0 bases from V and 5 bases from J, with 7 bases between. This CDR3 has 13 residues.

This clonotype was counted ten times or more. The rearrangement joins TRBV12-3 or TRBV12-4 to TRBJ1-4; TRBD1 matches at 8 bases. The CDR3 length is 15 residues. Unmatched junction bases numbered 5, after V lost 1 base and J lost 7 bases. CDR3 loop: CASSLGQGIGEKLFF. The CDR3 DNA reads as TGTGCCAGCAGTTTAGGACAGGGGATAGGTGAAAAACTGTTTTTT.

On this clonotype: One base away lies a much larger clone, so this may be a sequencing read error. The chain recombines TRBV5-1 with TRBJ1-2; 8 bases are shared with TRBD1. The V and J ends lost 4 bases and 2 bases, in that order; junction bases with no gene match: 10. Per germline, CDR1 SGHRS and CDR2 YFSETQ. This CDR3 spans 16 amino acids. The DNA of the CDR3 is TGCGCCAGCAGCATAAACGGCGGGACAGGAAACTATGGCTACACCTTC. Translating gives CASSINGGTGNYGYTF. The full variable domain, completed using reference TRBV5-1 and TRBJ1-2, is KAGVTQTPRYLIKTRGQQVTLSCSPISGHRSVSWYQQTPGQGLQFLFEYFSETQRNKGNFPGRFSGRQFSNSRSEMNVSTLELGDSALYLCASSINGGTGNYGYTFGSGTRLTVV.

Comment on this clonotype: A read error is possible here, since a much larger clone lies one base away. The gene calls are TRBV7-9 and TRBJ1-2; D remains unclear. The germline V gene has CDR1 SEHNR and CDR2 FQNEAQ (reference sequence). The CDR3 loop spans 14 amino acids. The CDR3 spells CASSAPSRNYDYTF. As DNA, the CDR3 is TGTGCCAGCAGCGCGCCCTCCCGTAACTATGACTACACCTTC.

This clonotype was seen at least ten times. The chain couples TRBV18 to TRBJ2-1; D not certain. The CDR3 contains 15 residues. Germline CDR1 is KGHSH and CDR2 is LQKENI. Trimming cost V 4 bases and J 4 bases, with 14 bases left between them. The CDR3 loop reads CASSRRGPTYNEQFF. In DNA form, the CDR3 reads TGTGCCAGCTCACGACGAGGACCGACATACAATGAGCAGTTCTTC.

V gene TRBV7-8 combines with J gene TRBJ1-5, with D possibly TRBD1 on 5 matching bases. The CDR3 length is 15 residues. V was pared by 5 bases and J by 7 bases, with 18 bases between. Looked up from germline, CDR1 is SGHVS and CDR2 is FQNEAQ. The CDR3 nucleotides are TGTGCCAGCAGCCGACTGCAGGGACCAGGACAGCCCCAGCATTTT. Protein sequence: CASSRLQGPGQPQHF.

The table lists this clonotype with a few counts. This chain connects TRBV12-3 or TRBV12-4 to TRBJ2-1, with 10 bases identical to TRBD2. The V and J ends lost 8 bases and 4 bases, in that order; junction bases with no gene match: 8. The CDR3 is made up of 15 amino acids. In DNA, the CDR3 is TGTGCCAGCCCCGGCCTAGCGGGGGATTACAATGAGCAGTTCTTC. It translates to CASPGLAGDYNEQFF.

The chain uses TRBV10-1 and TRBJ1-1; the D is unclear. V lost 0 bases, J lost 4 bases, and 6 bases lay in between. This CDR3 comprises 13 residues. Germline V gene lookup returns CDR1 WNHNN and CDR2 SYGVQD (reference sequence). CDR3 amino acids: CASSESMGTEAFF. The CDR3 bases are TGCGCCAGCAGTGAGTCGATGGGCACTGAAGCTTTCTTT.

The chain combines TRBV7-2 with TRBJ2-3; tentative D call: TRBD2 (7 bases). V was trimmed by 5 bases and J by 8 bases, leaving 23 bases between them. Per germline, CDR1 SGHTA and CDR2 FQGNSA. The CDR3 covers 16 residues. CDR3 sequence: CASSTFPRGGRGTQYF. The CDR3 nucleotides read TGTGCCAGCAGCACCTTCCCTAGGGGGGGCAGGGGTACGCAGTATTTT.

This clonotype was counted a few times. V usage is TRBV7-6 and J usage is TRBJ1-1; weak D call: TRBD1 (5 bases). V lost 2 bases and J 4 bases, leaving 11 bases between the germline ends. The CDR3 length is 14 residues. From germline, CDR1 is SGHVS and CDR2 FNYEAQ. In DNA, the CDR3 is TGTGCCAGCAGCTTAAGTTTGAGGGGCACTGAAGCTTTCTTT. Its translation is CASSLSLRGTEAFF.

This clonotype was detected many times. V and J are TRBV7-8 and TRBJ2-1; 8 bases agree with TRBD2. The germline V gene has CDR1 SGHVS and CDR2 FQNEAQ. Germline trimming cut 5 bases from V and 8 bases from J; bases unmatched to any gene: 8. This CDR3 is 14 amino acids long. The chain's CDR3 is CASSPSGGRYEQFF. CDR3 DNA: TGTGCCAGCAGCCCGAGCGGGGGCCGTTATGAGCAGTTCTTC. The whole variable domain, filled in from reference TRBV7-8 and TRBJ2-1, reads GAGVSQSPRYKVAKRGQDVALRCDPISGHVSLFWYQQALGQGPEFLTYFQNEAQLDKSGLPSDRFFAERPEGSVSTLKIQRTQQEDSAVYLCASSPSGGRYEQFFGPGTRLTVL.

The chain recombines TRBV29-1 with TRBJ2-5; perhaps D is TRBD1 or TRBD2 (5 bases each). The CDR3 loop spans 13 amino acids. Trimming left V 3 bases short and J 2 bases short, with 10 bases between. Per germline, CDR1 SQVTM and CDR2 ANQGSEA. Written as DNA, the CDR3 is TGCAGCGTTGACGGGACGCAGCAAGAGACCCAGTACTTC. It is translated as CSVDGTQQETQYF.

This clonotype was picked up many times. V gene TRBV10-2 combines with J gene TRBJ2-5, with 8 nucleotides matching TRBD2. V trimming: 3 bases; J trimming: 5 bases; junction bases outside the gene matches: 11. Germline V lookup: CDR1 WSHSY, CDR2 SAAADI. CDR3 size: 16 residues. CDR3 sequence: CASSDLAGTSYETQYF. The CDR3 DNA follows: TGCGCCAGCAGTGATTTAGCGGGGACTTCCTACGAGACCCAGTACTTC.

The chain has TRBV27 and TRBJ1-2; 7 bases map to TRBD1. Germline V gene data show CDR1 as MNHEY and CDR2 as SMNVEV (reference sequence). Trimming cost V 4 bases and J 0 bases; bases outside gene matches: 11. The CDR3 sequence is 17 residues long. The DNA of the CDR3 is TGTGCCAGCAGTTCATACAGGGGCCCGAGAGCTAACTATGGCTACACCTTC. Its protein is CASSSYRGPRANYGYTF.

About this clonotype: A much larger clone is a single base away; this may be a read error. The CDR3, as DNA: TGCGCCAGCAGTCATCCCTTCGGCAACCAAGAGACCCAGTACTTC. This encodes CASSHPFGNQETQYF. This chain uses TRBV23-1 with TRBJ2-5; no clear D. TRBV23-1 counts as an open reading frame of uncertain function. The CDR3 has 15 amino acids. Deletions cut 3 bases from V and 0 bases from J, with 11 bases between.